This T cell receptor (beta chain) was captured in a study of T cell responses to AZD1222 COVID-19 vaccine (dated by TCRdb to about 2021). About the full investigation: TCR sequencing was performed for over 230 trial participants, of whom around 210 were given two doses of AZD1222 and around 25 were given two doses of MenACWY control vaccine. Trial participants were enrolled by age into 18-55, 56-69 and 70-plus year subgroups, with approximately 150, 28 and 58 TCR-sequenced participants respectively.

About this clone itself: The antigen it binds to is not known. Base qualities were left out, and no much larger clone turns up one base away.

Paper-wide results and their limitations: Conclusions about previously exposed vaccinees were limited because only a handful of AZD1222 recipients were SARS-CoV-2 seropositive at baseline. Because no day 14 peak-response samples were available, repertoires were characterized only after the peak T cell response. In the small 56-69-year group, the increase in depth fell short of significance, most likely because of low power. Participants were mostly white British, with more females than males. The authors suggested clonal diversity may have been underestimated. A significant rise in spike-specific TCR breadth and depth was observed after two AZD1222 doses relative to day 0 and relative to MenACWY recipients. The vaccine-associated CD4 TCRs covered the entire spike protein, and the dominant responses fell in regions 160-218 and 743-854. Reportedly, close to half of the unique spike-specific TCRs recognized epitopes lying outside the regions that are mutated in the B.1.351 and B.1.1.7 variants.

Trimming costs V 4 bases and J 0 bases, and their ends lie 16 bases apart. The CDR3, from cysteine to phenylalanine, totals 17 residues. The kept DNA is CDR3 alone, 51 bases in frame from the first base. The CDR1 and CDR2 encoded by the germline V gene (reference sequence) are SGHNT and YYREEE. The CDR3 regions of human TCRbeta chains were analyzed by immunosequencing. The study's processing was this. Repertoire TCRs were matched against a reference library of SARS-CoV-2-specific TCRs generated with the MIRA antigen-specificity platform. Breadth meant the fraction of unique TCRs that were SARS-CoV-2-associated, whereas depth meant the fraction of total T cells that were SARS-CoV-2-associated. Using the MIRA data, each spike-specific TCR was mapped to the spike region that the TCR reacts to and placed in a CD4 or CD8 class. Log10-transformed breadth and depth values were compared by one-way ANOVA with Sidak's multiple comparisons tests. Entries here come from immuneACCESS through TCRdb and include only in-frame sequences with V and J called. Some clones fail to appear in such tables; in the studies checked, an unresolved V gene covers under half of the shortfall, and the cause of the remainder is unknown. V and J calls plus clone size are reproduced from that table; the DNA served to infer D and trimming. The table for this sample lists about 140,000 clones; 80% to 95% of them were counted only once. The ten largest clones capture approximately 3.8% of the sample.

Read against the paper, the sample's time point label means: about 28 days (+/-7) after the second vaccine dose. AZD1222 recipients whose second dose came at about 4 weeks and those whose second dose came at about 12 weeks were combined into one group, since spike-specific TCR depth and breadth did not differ between the two schedules. Samples from vaccinated people were obtained from the UK trials COV001 and COV002, which included a single-blind randomized controlled phase 2/3 trial of AZD1222 (ChAdOx1 nCoV-19) in healthy adults. For TCRbeta chain sequencing, PBMC samples from trial participants were taken at day 0 and at day 28 after the second dose.

The rearranged segments are TRBV5-4 and TRBJ2-2; perhaps TRBD1 is the D gene, with 6 bases matching. Material: peripheral blood, obtained 28 days after the second AZD1222 dose. This TCR was sampled from an adult who received the AZD1222 COVID-19 vaccine. The sequenced DNA: TGTGCCAGCAGCCCCAGGGGACGGGGCGCGAACACCGGGGAGCTGTTTTTT. It translates to CASSPRGRGANTGELFF.